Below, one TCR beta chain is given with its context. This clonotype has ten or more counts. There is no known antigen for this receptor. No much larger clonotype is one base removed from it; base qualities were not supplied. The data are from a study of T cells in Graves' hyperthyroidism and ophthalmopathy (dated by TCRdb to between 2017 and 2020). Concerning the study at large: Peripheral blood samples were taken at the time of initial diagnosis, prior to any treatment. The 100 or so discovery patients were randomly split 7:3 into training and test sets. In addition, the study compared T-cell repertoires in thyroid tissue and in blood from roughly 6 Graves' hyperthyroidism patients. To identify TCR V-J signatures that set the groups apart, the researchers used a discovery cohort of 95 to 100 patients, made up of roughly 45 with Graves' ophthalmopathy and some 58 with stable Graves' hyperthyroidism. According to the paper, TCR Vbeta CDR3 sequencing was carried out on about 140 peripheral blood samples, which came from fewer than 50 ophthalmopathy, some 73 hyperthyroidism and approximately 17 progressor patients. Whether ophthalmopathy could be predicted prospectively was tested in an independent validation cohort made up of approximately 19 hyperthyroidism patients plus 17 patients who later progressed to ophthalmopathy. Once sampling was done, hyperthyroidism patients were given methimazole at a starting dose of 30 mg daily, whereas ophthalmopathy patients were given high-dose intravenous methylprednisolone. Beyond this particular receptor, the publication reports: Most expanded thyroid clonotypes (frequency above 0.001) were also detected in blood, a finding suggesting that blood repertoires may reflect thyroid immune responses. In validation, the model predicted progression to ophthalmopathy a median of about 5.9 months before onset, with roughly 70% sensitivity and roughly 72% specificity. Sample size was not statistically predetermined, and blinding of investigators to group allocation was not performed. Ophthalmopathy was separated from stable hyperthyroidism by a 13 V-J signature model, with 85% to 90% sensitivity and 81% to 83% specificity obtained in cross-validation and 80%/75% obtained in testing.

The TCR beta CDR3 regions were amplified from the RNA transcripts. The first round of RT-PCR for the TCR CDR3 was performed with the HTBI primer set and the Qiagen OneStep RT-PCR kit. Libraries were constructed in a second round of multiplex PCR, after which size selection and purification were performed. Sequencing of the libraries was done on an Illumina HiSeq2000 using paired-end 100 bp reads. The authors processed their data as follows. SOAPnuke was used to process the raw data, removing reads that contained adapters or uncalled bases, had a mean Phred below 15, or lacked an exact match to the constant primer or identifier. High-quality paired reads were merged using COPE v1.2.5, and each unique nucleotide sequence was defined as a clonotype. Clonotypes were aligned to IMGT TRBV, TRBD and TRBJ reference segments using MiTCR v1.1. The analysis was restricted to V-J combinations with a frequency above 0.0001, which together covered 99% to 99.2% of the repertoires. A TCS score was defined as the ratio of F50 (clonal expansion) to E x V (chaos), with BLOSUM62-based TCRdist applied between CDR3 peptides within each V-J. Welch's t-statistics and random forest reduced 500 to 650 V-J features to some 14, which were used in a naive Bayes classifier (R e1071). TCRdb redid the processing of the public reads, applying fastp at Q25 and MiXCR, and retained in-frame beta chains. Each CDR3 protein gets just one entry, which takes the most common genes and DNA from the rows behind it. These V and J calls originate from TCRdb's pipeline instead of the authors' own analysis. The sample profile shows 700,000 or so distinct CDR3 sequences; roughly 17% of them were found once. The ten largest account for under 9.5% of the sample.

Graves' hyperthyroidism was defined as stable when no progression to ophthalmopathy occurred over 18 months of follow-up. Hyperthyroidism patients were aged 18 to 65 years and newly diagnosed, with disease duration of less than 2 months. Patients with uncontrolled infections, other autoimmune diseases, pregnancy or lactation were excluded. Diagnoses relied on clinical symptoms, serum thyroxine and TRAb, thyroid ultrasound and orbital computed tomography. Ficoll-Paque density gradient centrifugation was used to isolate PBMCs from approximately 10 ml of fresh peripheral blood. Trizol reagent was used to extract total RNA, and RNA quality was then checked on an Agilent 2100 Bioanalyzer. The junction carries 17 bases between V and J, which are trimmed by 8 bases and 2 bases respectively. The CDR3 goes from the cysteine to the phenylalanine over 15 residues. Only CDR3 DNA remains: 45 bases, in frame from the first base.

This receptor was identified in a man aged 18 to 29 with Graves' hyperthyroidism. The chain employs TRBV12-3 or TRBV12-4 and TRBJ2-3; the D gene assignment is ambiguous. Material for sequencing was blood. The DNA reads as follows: TGTGCCAGCTCTTGGGGTGGAGATTACACAGATACGCAGTATTTT. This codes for CASSWGGDYTDTQYF.